Listed here are 17 T cell receptor beta chains from one sample, sequenced in a study of cytomegalovirus exposure and HLA in healthy donors. The PCR ran on 60 Vbeta and 13 Jbeta primers. Profiling relied on immunoSEQ multiplex PCR, and the TCRdb table lists in-frame clones only, not all of them. The table lists 110,000 to 150,000 clones, about four fifths of them singletons. Sequenced: PBMCs. The receptor source for this set is a woman in her late teens or twenties in good health and CMV-seropositive.

The V gene is TRBV6-5, the J gene TRBJ1-3; 11 positions agree with TRBD1. This CDR3 has 15 residues. The germline V gene has CDR1 MNHEY and CDR2 SVGAGI. V lost 5 bases to trimming and J lost 7 bases; unmatched junction nucleotides: 7. The DNA of the CDR3 is TGTGCCAGCAGTCGGGACAGGGGGTCGTTCAACACCATATATTTT. Its protein is CASSRDRGSFNTIYF.

This clone occurred once. The genes are TRBV28 and TRBJ1-5, with TRBD1 matching 8 bases. CDR1 MDHEN and CDR2 SYDVKM come from the germline V gene. J lost 6 bases, V lost 1 base, and 5 bases had no gene match. The CDR3 consists of 15 residues. CDR3 region: CASSLYQGAIQPQHF. The CDR3 DNA is TGTGCCAGCAGTTTATACCAGGGGGCCATTCAGCCCCAGCATTTT.

The chain carries TRBV19 and TRBJ1-5, with 8 bases fitting TRBD1. The CDR3 length is 20 residues. Germline CDR1 LNHDA, CDR2 SQIVND (reference sequence). The V segment lost 4 bases and the J segment 0 bases; nucleotides outside the gene matches: 17. CDR3 region: CASSTRPGTGSIYSNQPQHF. The CDR3 region has the DNA TGTGCCAGTAGTACGCGTCCCGGGACAGGATCTATTTATAGCAATCAGCCCCAGCATTTT.

V usage is TRBV29-1 and J usage is TRBJ2-2, with TRBD1 identical over 7 bases. V shed 7 bases, J shed 4 bases, and the junction held 6 bases outside the gene matches. Germline loops: CDR1 SQVTM, CDR2 ANQGSEA. The length of the CDR3 is 13 residues. CDR3 DNA: TGCAGCGCTGCGACAGGGACCACCGGGGAGCTGTTTTTT. This translates into CSAATGTTGELFF.

This clone was detected once. The genes are TRBV19 and TRBJ1-5; possibly TRBD1 for D (6 bases). Germline values: CDR1 LNHDA, CDR2 SQIVND (reference sequence). Trimming removed 6 bases from V and 2 bases from J, with 14 bases in between. The CDR3 extends over 15 amino acids. CDR3 nucleotides: TGTGCCAGTAGGGACACAGGGTTGGGCAATCAGCCCCAGCATTTT. Protein sequence: CASRDTGLGNQPQHF.

V usage is TRBV5-5 and J usage is TRBJ1-5, with D possibly being TRBD1 (6 bases). The CDR3 sequence is 12 residues long. Germline V gene sequence: CDR1 SGHKS, CDR2 YYEKEE (reference sequence). V was cut by 0 bases and J by 11 bases, with 9 bases left in between. The DNA of the CDR3 is TGTGCCAGCAGCTTGGCCGAGGGGGCCCAGCATTTT. Protein: CASSLAEGAQHF.

The table lists this clone with a count of one. The chain carries TRBV14 and TRBJ2-3; 10 bases align to TRBD2. V dropped 3 bases and J dropped 2; count of bases not matched to a gene: 14. The CDR3 extends over 19 amino acids. CDR1 and CDR2 from the germline V gene are SGHDN and FVKESK. This chain's CDR3 is CASSQATGTLAGDTDTQYF. CDR3 sequence (DNA): TGTGCCAGCAGCCAGGCTACCGGGACCCTAGCGGGGGACACAGATACGCAGTATTTT.

A single count supports this clone. The sample holds other DNA sequences that translate to the same CDR3. The chain is built from TRBV19 and TRBJ2-1; D unresolved. Trimming pared 0 bases from V and 0 bases from J, leaving 6 bases between. Looked up from germline, CDR1 is LNHDA and CDR2 is SQIVND (reference sequence). CDR3 length equals 15 residues. CDR3: CASSIDRSSYNEQFF. CDR3 nucleotides: TGTGCCAGTAGTATAGATCGCAGCTCCTACAATGAGCAGTTCTTC. The whole variable domain, remainder taken from reference TRBV19 and TRBJ2-1, is DGGITQSPKYLFRKEGQNVTLSCEQNLNHDAMYWYRQDPGQGLRLIYYSQIVNDFQKGDIAEGYSVSREKKESFPLTVTSAQKNPTAFYLCASSIDRSSYNEQFFGPGTRLTVL.

This chain links TRBV19 with TRBJ1-5, with 9 bases lining up with TRBD1. The CDR3 contains 15 residues. With V trimmed by 6 bases and J by 6 bases, 9 bases remained unmatched. The V gene's germline CDR1 is LNHDA and CDR2 SQIVND (reference sequence). The CDR3 protein is CASSLGQGGTQPQHF. In nucleotides, the CDR3 is TGTGCCAGTAGCTTGGGACAGGGAGGTACTCAGCCCCAGCATTTT.

This chain uses TRBV30 with TRBJ1-6; possibly TRBD1 for D (5 bases). Germline lookup yields CDR1 GTSNPN and CDR2 SVGIG (reference sequence). Trimming left V 2 bases short and J 7 bases short, with 12 bases between. There are 14 residues in the CDR3. CDR3 protein: CAWSFSGKNSPLHF. In DNA, the CDR3 is TGTGCCTGGAGTTTTTCAGGGAAGAATTCACCCCTCCACTTT. Looking up the rest from reference TRBV30 and TRBJ1-6 gives the full variable domain: SQTIHQWPATLVQPVGSPLSLECTVEGTSNPNLYWYRQAAGRGLQLLFYSVGIGQISSEVPQNLSASRPQDRQFILSSKKLLLSDSGFYLCAWSFSGKNSPLHFGNGTRLTVT.

V gene TRBV7-9 combines with J gene TRBJ1-1; tentatively, D is TRBD1 (5 bases). The CDR3 length is 13 residues. CDR1 and CDR2 (germline): SEHNR, FQNEAQ (reference sequence). As DNA, the CDR3 is TGTTCCGACGAAGGAGGGGCGAGGGCTGAAGCTTTCTTT. It specifies CSDEGGARAEAFF.

The V gene is TRBV7-8, the J gene TRBJ2-1; 8 bases are shared with TRBD1. In germline, CDR1 is SGHVS, CDR2 FQNEAQ. The CDR3 totals 14 residues. Trimming at V came to 10 bases and at J to 5 bases, leaving 10 bases not matched to a gene. This chain's CDR3 is CATGRDRRDNEQFF. CDR3 sequence (DNA): TGTGCCACTGGCCGGGACAGGAGAGACAATGAGCAGTTCTTC.

The table lists this clone with a few counts. The rearrangement links TRBV6-1 to TRBJ1-1, with TRBD1 as a possible D gene (5 bases). V was cut by 1 base and J by 5 bases, with 14 bases left in between. CDR1 is MNHNS, CDR2 SASEGT, per germline. The CDR3 runs 15 residues. The DNA of the CDR3 is TGTGCCAGCAGTGAAGTTGGCAAGGGGAGGACTGAAGCTTTCTTT. It is translated as CASSEVGKGRTEAFF.

The chain couples TRBV13 to TRBJ2-1; D remains unclear. This CDR3 has 14 residues. Trimming cost V 0 bases and J 3 bases, with 6 bases left between them. Looked up from germline, CDR1 is PRHDT and CDR2 is FYEKMQ (reference sequence). CDR3 sequence reads: CASSLGGVYNEQFF. As DNA, the CDR3 is TGTGCCAGCAGCTTAGGGGGCGTCTACAATGAGCAGTTCTTC.

The chain recombines TRBV19 with TRBJ2-3; TRBD2 aligns across 12 bases. The length of the CDR3 is 15 residues. Trimming took 5 bases from V and 6 from J; bases not matched to a gene: 6. CDR1 and CDR2 (germline): LNHDA, SQIVND (reference sequence). CDR3 nucleotides: TGTGCCAGTAGTTCCGGGACTAGCGGGTTTGATACGCAGTATTTT. Amino acids: CASSSGTSGFDTQYF. Full variable domain (outside the CDR3, taken from reference TRBV19 and TRBJ2-3): DGGITQSPKYLFRKEGQNVTLSCEQNLNHDAMYWYRQDPGQGLRLIYYSQIVNDFQKGDIAEGYSVSREKKESFPLTVTSAQKNPTAFYLCASSSGTSGFDTQYFGPGTRLTVL.

The J gene is TRBJ2-7, the V gene TRBV19; TRBD2 is a possible D gene (6 bases). V shed 3 bases and J shed 2 bases, with 11 bases lying between them. Germline loops: CDR1 LNHDA, CDR2 SQIVND (reference sequence). The length of the CDR3 is 14 residues. The CDR3 is CASSMEGQTYEQYF. The CDR3 DNA reads as TGTGCCAGTAGTATGGAGGGCCAAACCTACGAGCAGTACTTC.

The CDR3 region is CASSKLVTGGEKLFF. In DNA form, the CDR3 reads TGCGCCAGCAGTAAACTTGTAACAGGGGGTGAAAAACTGTTTTTT. The chain recombines TRBV5-1 with TRBJ1-4; 8 bases fit TRBD1. CDR1 SGHRS and CDR2 YFSETQ come from the germline V gene. V dropped 5 bases and J dropped 7; count of bases not matched to a gene: 10. The CDR3 is made up of 15 amino acids.